The sequence of this T cell receptor (beta chain) was determined in a study of T cell responses to AZD1222 COVID-19 vaccine (dated by TCRdb to about 2021). In the study overall: Because spike-specific TCR depth and breadth did not differ between the two schedules, AZD1222 recipients who got a second dose at roughly 4 weeks were pooled with those who got a second dose at roughly 12 weeks. A total of just over 230 trial participants underwent TCR sequencing, of whom about 200 had received two doses of AZD1222 and around 25 had received two doses of the MenACWY control vaccine. Trial participants were enrolled into age subgroups of 18-55, 56-69 and 70-plus years, which contained approximately 150, 28 and 58 TCR-sequenced participants, respectively.

The CDR3 regions of human TCRbeta chains were analyzed by immunosequencing. In the source study's methods: Repertoire TCRs were checked for matches against a reference library of SARS-CoV-2-specific TCRs that had been generated using the MIRA antigen-specificity platform. Breadth was defined as the fraction of unique TCRs that were SARS-CoV-2-associated. Depth was defined as the fraction of total T cells that were SARS-CoV-2-associated. Using the MIRA data, every spike-specific TCR was mapped to the spike region that the TCR reacted to and assigned to either a CD4 or a CD8 class. Log10-transformed breadth and depth values were compared by one-way ANOVA with Sidak's multiple comparisons tests. Imported from immuneACCESS, the table was reduced by TCRdb to in-frame sequences with V and J called. These copies leave out some clones; in studies compared against another copy, an unresolved V gene accounts for under half, and the cause of the remainder is not known. V and J calls and clone size are those listed in that table; D and trimming were worked out from the DNA. The sample yields about 76,000 clones; roughly nine tenths were counted once. More than 4% of the sample is in the top ten clones.

Details on this clone: The specificity of this receptor is unknown. No base qualities exist here, and no much larger clone lies one base off it.

The CDR3 has 12 amino acids, counting the end cysteine and phenylalanine. Of the read, only the CDR3 DNA is kept; its 36 bases are in frame from base 1. V is shortened by 6 bases, J by 4 bases, and the region joining them spans 8 bases. This specimen's time point label, interpreted: baseline before first vaccination. Vaccinee samples were obtained from the UK trials COV001 and COV002, which included a single-blind randomized controlled phase 2/3 trial of AZD1222 (ChAdOx1 nCoV-19) in healthy adults. For TCRbeta chain sequencing, PBMC samples were collected from trial participants at day 0 and at day 28 after the second dose. Broader findings and caveats from the paper: Reportedly, almost half of the unique spike-specific TCRs recognized epitopes lying outside the regions that are mutated in the B.1.351 and B.1.1.7 variants. The 56-69-year group was small, and its depth increase did not reach significance, likely because of low power. Participants were mostly white British and included more females than males, and it was suggested by the authors that clonal diversity may have been underestimated. Spike-specific TCR breadth and depth rose significantly after two AZD1222 doses compared with day 0 and with MenACWY recipients. Conclusions about previously exposed vaccinees are limited, since just a handful of AZD1222 recipients were seropositive for SARS-CoV-2 at baseline. Because no day 14 peak-response samples were available, the repertoires could be characterized only after the peak T cell response. Vaccine-associated CD4 TCRs spanned the whole spike protein, with dominant responses in regions 160-218 and 743-854.

The rearranged segments are TRBV12-3 or TRBV12-4 and TRBJ2-3, with the D gene too uncertain to name. Sample: peripheral blood, taken on day 0 of AZD1222 vaccination. The sequence was obtained from an adult in good health. The bases read TGTGCCAGCAGCCGATTGCCAGATACGCAGTATTTT. Its translation is CASSRLPDTQYF.